What follows are 25 T cell receptor beta chains derived from one specimen sequenced in a study of blood T cells in healthy people across ages (dated by TCRdb to 2014 to 2015). Library preparation used 5' RACE. TCRdb records Illumina HiSeq 2500 as the sequencer. A second roughly 6 to 12 cycle PCR used a sample-barcoded 5' primer and a J-beta primer mix. TCRdb applied fastp at Q25 and MiXCR to the public reads, then kept only in-frame beta chains. A single entry per CDR3 protein holds the most common genes and DNA from its merged rows. The sample contains hundreds of thousands of distinct CDR3 sequences, around 49% of them found a single time. Clones ranked in the top ten supply around a third of the sample. The sample consisted of blood. The source is a woman aged 60-75 years in good health.

This chain links TRBV5-4 with TRBJ2-7; 9 bases match TRBD1. Trimming cost V 2 bases and J 5 bases; bases outside gene matches: 8. The CDR3 is made up of 15 amino acids. Germline V gene data show CDR1 as SGHNT and CDR2 as YYREEE (reference sequence). The CDR3 protein is CASSFWRDRDDEQYF. The CDR3 DNA is TGTGCCAGCAGCTTCTGGAGGGACAGGGACGACGAGCAGTACTTC.

This clonotype was observed a few times. This may be a read error, as it is one base from a much larger clone. J is TRBJ2-7 and V is TRBV28; no definite D call. This CDR3 has 13 residues. With 5 bases removed from V and 3 bases from J, the gap between germline ends came to 11 bases. The germline V gene encodes CDR1 MDHEN and CDR2 SYDVKM. The CDR3 here is CASSVGIHYEQYF. The CDR3 nucleotides read TGTGCCAGCAGTGTGGGCATTCACTACGAGCAGTACTTC. Full variable domain (outside the CDR3, taken from reference TRBV28 and TRBJ2-7): DVKVTQSSRYLVKRTGEKVFLECVQDMDHENMFWYRQDPGLGLRLIYFSYDVKMKEKGDIPEGYSVSREKKERFSLILESASTNQTSMYLCASSVGIHYEQYFGPGTRLTVT.

This chain uses TRBV14 with TRBJ2-1; D possibly uses TRBD1 or TRBD2 (5 bases each). Germline assignment: CDR1 SGHDN and CDR2 FVKESK. This CDR3 region has 16 residues. V lost 1 base, J lost 6 bases, and 16 bases lay in between. CDR3 loop: CASSQGAGRVGNEQFF. The CDR3 DNA is TGTGCCAGCAGCCAAGGGGCGGGCAGGGTTGGCAATGAGCAGTTCTTC.

The DNA of the CDR3 is TGCAGTGCTAGATCGAGCCGGGACAATGATGAGCAGTTCTTC. It codes for CSARSSRDNDEQFF. V gene TRBV20-1 combines with J gene TRBJ2-1; D perhaps matches TRBD1 (6 bases). The germline V gene encodes CDR1 DFQATT and CDR2 SNEGSKA (reference sequence). The ends were cut back, 2 bases at V and 8 bases at J, with 16 bases in the middle. The CDR3 spans 14 residues.

The V and J genes are TRBV7-9 and TRBJ2-1, with 9 positions matching TRBD1. V dropped 4 bases and J dropped 3; count of bases not matched to a gene: 10. This CDR3 is built from 17 residues. Germline CDR1 SEHNR, CDR2 FQNEAQ (reference sequence). The CDR3 nucleotides are TGTGCCAGCAGCTACCTGAGGACAGGGGAATTCTACAATGAGCAGTTCTTC. Amino acids: CASSYLRTGEFYNEQFF.

The V call is TRBV7-2, the J call TRBJ2-3, with D possibly matching TRBD2 (6 bases). Trimming took off 2 bases at V and 9 bases at J, with 18 bases between the two ends. Per germline, CDR1 SGHTA and CDR2 FQGNSA. The CDR3 extends over 15 amino acids. This chain's CDR3 is CASSLNGLNTETQYF. DNA of the CDR3: TGTGCCAGCAGCTTAAATGGACTAAACACGGAGACGCAGTATTTT. Based on the CDR3 plus reference TRBV7-2 and TRBJ2-3, the full variable domain is GAGVSQSPSNKVTEKGKDVELRCDPISGHTALYWYRQSLGQGLEFLIYFQGNSAPDKSGLPSDRFSAERTGGSVSTLTIQRTQQEDSAVYLCASSLNGLNTETQYFGPGTRLTVL.

In this sample, this clonotype turned up a few times. J is TRBJ2-3 and V is TRBV29-1; D is ambiguous. The CDR3 length is 11 residues. V was cut by 7 bases and J by 4 bases, with 9 bases left in between. Germline CDR1 is SQVTM and CDR2 is ANQGSEA. CDR3 sequence (DNA): TGCAGCGGTGCACCCGCAGATACGCAGTATTTT. It is translated as CSGAPADTQYF.

The chain links TRBV29-1 to TRBJ2-5; 11 bases are shared with TRBD2. The J call may not be correct, given that the DNA end is closer to TRBJ2-7. Per the germline V gene, CDR1 is SQVTM and CDR2 is ANQGSEA. This CDR3 has 14 amino acids. Here the CDR3 DNA reads TGCAGCGTTACTAGCGGGGGCCGTACCTACGAGCAGTACTTC. Translating it yields CSVTSGGRTYEQYF.

This clonotype occurred a few times. Since a much larger clone is just one base distant, this may be a read error. This rearrangement joins TRBV7-2 to TRBJ2-1; 7 bases are shared with TRBD2. From germline, CDR1 is SGHTA and CDR2 FQGNSA. The V and J ends lost 5 bases and 9 bases, in that order; junction bases with no gene match: 10. This CDR3 has 14 residues. In DNA form, the CDR3 reads TGTGCCAGCAGCGCGAGCGGGATGGGTGGTGAGCAGTTCTTC. It specifies CASSASGMGGEQFF.

J is TRBJ2-3 and V is TRBV7-2; weak D call: TRBD1 (5 bases). The CDR3 length is 14 residues. V lost 7 bases and J lost 2, with 13 bases in between. CDR1 is SGHTA and CDR2 is FQGNSA in the germline V gene. In DNA form, the CDR3 reads TGTGCCAGCAACCAGGGTGGAATCACAGATACGCAGTATTTT. Protein: CASNQGGITDTQYF.

This chain links TRBV20-1 with TRBJ1-2; the D is unclear. Germline values: CDR1 DFQATT, CDR2 SNEGSKA (reference sequence). This CDR3 spans 14 amino acids. Trimming left V 1 base short and J 0 bases short, with 9 bases between. In DNA, the CDR3 is TGCAGTGCTAGAGGGATAGGGCCTAACTATGGCTACACCTTC. As protein: CSARGIGPNYGYTF.

This clonotype was detected only once. This rearrangement joins TRBV7-3 to TRBJ1-1; possibly TRBD1 for D (5 bases). V lost 5 bases and J 4 bases, leaving 20 bases between the germline ends. The CDR3 is 16 amino acids. Looked up from germline, CDR1 is SGHTA and CDR2 is FQGTGA. The DNA of the CDR3 is TGTGCCAGCAGCCCCAAGGGGTCGGGGTTTGGCACTGAAGCTTTCTTT. Amino acids: CASSPKGSGFGTEAFF.

This clonotype was found a few times. The J gene is TRBJ1-2, the V gene TRBV7-2; TRBD1 might be the D (5 bases). Trimming took off 1 base at V and 7 bases at J, with 13 bases between the two ends. Germline V gives CDR1 SGHTA, CDR2 FQGNSA. This CDR3 spans 14 amino acids. CDR3 amino acids: CASSLDTRAGGYTF. In DNA, the CDR3 is TGTGCCAGCAGCTTAGATACCAGGGCGGGTGGCTACACCTTC.

V is TRBV9 and J is TRBJ2-3; D unclear. V lost 0 bases to trimming and J lost 8 bases, with 10 bases between them. Germline assignment: CDR1 SGDLS and CDR2 YYNGEE. The CDR3 loop spans 13 amino acids. The CDR3 DNA reads TGTGCCAGCAGCGTAGGTAACCCCTCTACGCAGTATTTT. Translation: CASSVGNPSTQYF.

The chain's CDR3 is CASSSQGYYHSNQPQHF. CDR3 sequence (DNA): TGTGCCAGCAGTTCTCAGGGGTACTACCATAGCAATCAGCCCCAGCATTTT. This chain joins TRBV12-3 or TRBV12-4 and TRBJ1-5; a possible D gene is TRBD1 (6 bases). V gave up 4 bases and J gave up 0 bases, with 16 bases separating them. This CDR3 contains 17 residues.

Turning to this clonotype: At one end, the junction sequence differs from germline, possibly due to a read error. The chain links TRBV7-7 to TRBJ2-1, with 12 nucleotides matching TRBD2. The DNA end favors TRBJ2-7, so the J call may be wrong. Germline V gives CDR1 SSHAT, CDR2 FNYEAQ (reference sequence). The CDR3 consists of 14 residues. The CDR3 DNA reads TGTGCCAGCAGCCTAGCGGGAGGGAACAATGAGCAGTACTTC. It yields the protein CASSLAGGNNEQYF.

V and J are TRBV28 and TRBJ1-1; D is uncertain. The CDR3 sequence is 14 residues long. Trimming took off 3 bases at V and 0 bases at J, with 8 bases between the two ends. Germline values: CDR1 MDHEN, CDR2 SYDVKM. The CDR3 sequence is CASSFSPMNTEAFF. The CDR3 DNA reads as TGTGCCAGCAGTTTTTCTCCTATGAACACTGAAGCTTTCTTT.

The chain employs TRBV6-1 and TRBJ2-5; 9 bases are shared with TRBD1. CDR1 is MNHNS and CDR2 is SASEGT in the germline V gene. J lost 1 base, V lost 3 bases, and 3 bases had no gene match. This CDR3 region has 15 residues. CDR3 sequence reads: CASSEDRGLQETQYF. CDR3 DNA sequence: TGTGCCAGCAGTGAGGACAGGGGTCTCCAAGAGACCCAGTACTTC.

This clonotype came up a few times. The chain combines TRBV9 with TRBJ2-4; TRBD2 matches at 13 bases. With 4 bases clipped from V and 1 base from J, the junction kept 8 bases outside the gene matches. The CDR3 runs to 18 residues. Per the germline V gene, CDR1 is SGDLS and CDR2 is YYNGEE. As DNA, the CDR3 is TGTGCCAGCAGCCCAGAGACTAGCGGGAGGAGGGCCAAAAACATTCAGTACTTC. As protein: CASSPETSGRRAKNIQYF.

V is TRBV4-3 and J is TRBJ2-1, with 15 positions matching TRBD2. CDR1 is LGHNA, CDR2 YSLEER, per germline. The CDR3 totals 17 residues. After removal of 0 bases from V and 7 bases from J, the junction contained 4 bases not matched to a gene. The CDR3 DNA reads as TGCGCCAGCAGCCAAGACCCCGGGACTAGCGGGAGGAATGAGCAGTTCTTC. It encodes CASSQDPGTSGRNEQFF.

The rearrangement uses TRBV18 and TRBJ2-7; tentatively, D is TRBD2 (5 bases). Germline V gives CDR1 KGHSH, CDR2 LQKENI. The CDR3 runs 15 residues. V was shortened by 0 bases and J by 3 bases, with 12 bases between the two germline ends. CDR3 nucleotide sequence: TGTGCCAGCTCACCACCGAAGCCGGGATTCTACGAGCAGTACTTC. Translated: CASSPPKPGFYEQYF.

The chain employs TRBV25-1 and TRBJ2-7, with TRBD2 as a possible D gene (6 bases). This CDR3 region has 15 residues. The V gene's germline CDR1 is MGHDK and CDR2 SYGVNS. Trimming pared 1 base from V and 3 bases from J, leaving 13 bases between. The CDR3 protein is CASSEWGRRGYEQYF. The CDR3 nucleotides are TGTGCCAGCAGTGAATGGGGGAGGAGGGGCTACGAGCAGTACTTC.

This chain connects TRBV20-1 to TRBJ2-7, with a tentative D call TRBD2 (6 bases). This CDR3 has 14 residues. V lost 5 bases and J 3 bases, leaving 17 bases between the germline ends. The germline gives CDR1 DFQATT, CDR2 SNEGSKA (reference sequence). The CDR3 reads CSAGAEGLFYEQYF. Here the CDR3 DNA reads TGCAGTGCTGGGGCGGAGGGGTTGTTCTACGAGCAGTACTTC.

This clonotype showed up just a few times. V usage is TRBV11-1 and J usage is TRBJ2-4; D perhaps matches TRBD2 (6 bases). With 4 bases removed from V and 13 bases from J, the gap between germline ends came to 23 bases. This CDR3 has 15 amino acids. Germline-derived CDR1 and CDR2 are SGHAT and FQDESV (reference sequence). The CDR3 is CASSWAPTSTGEQYF. In DNA, the CDR3 is TGTGCCAGCAGCTGGGCCCCCACATCCACGGGGGAGCAGTACTTC.

In its sample, this clonotype was seen a few times. The chain couples TRBV6-5 to TRBJ1-2; D perhaps matches TRBD1 (5 bases). V lost 8 bases, J lost 7 bases, and 20 bases lay in between. CDR1 and CDR2 (germline): MNHEY, SVGAGI. This CDR3 has 14 amino acids. CDR3 sequence (DNA): TGTGCCAGCGGCAGTCACGGGGCGGTCGGTGGCTACACCTTC. Amino acids: CASGSHGAVGGYTF.